The subject of this entry is one T cell receptor (beta chain). Antigen: not known. These data are taken from a study of OX40 agonist ivuxolimab in advanced cancers. The wider study: Clinicians treated patients with ivuxolimab, an agonistic anti-OX40 (CD134) antibody. Every 2 weeks, ivuxolimab was infused into the patients intravenously at between 0.01 and 10 mg/kg. Recorded diagnoses for dose-escalation patients were hepatocellular carcinoma, melanoma, renal cell or head and neck cancer.

Overall study findings and caveats: The expanded peripheral T cells' antigen specificity was not determined.

Method: immunoSEQ multiplex PCR; TCRdb's copy keeps in-frame clones and lacks some. Here the sample spans roughly 92,000 clones, roughly 90% being singletons. With 4 bases removed from V and 7 bases from J, the gap between germline ends came to 19 bases. The CDR3 extends over 16 amino acids. The germline V gene encodes CDR1 MGHRA and CDR2 YSYEKL. This sample comprised CD4+ or CD8+ T cells sorted from blood, obtained in a trial of the OX40 agonist ivuxolimab. This chain joins TRBV4-1 and TRBJ1-4; TRBD1 is a possible D gene (6 bases). The receptor was isolated from an adult with an advanced solid tumor such as melanoma, head and neck, liver or kidney cancer. The CDR3 loop is CASSPRGGAISEKLFF. In DNA, the CDR3 is TGCGCCAGCAGCCCCCGAGGGGGAGCAATAAGTGAAAAACTGTTTTTT.